The source of this T cell receptor beta chain is a study of shared clonotypes between healthy human individuals. Background on the study: A donor's plate count was three for CD4 naive and three for CD4 memory; CD8 naive had two and CD8 memory one.

This CDR3 region has 19 residues. CDR1 is MNHEY, CDR2 SMNVEV, per germline (reference sequence). J lost 8 bases, V lost 4 bases, and 22 bases had no gene match. General study points: It was the few donors that limited the genetic and exposure-history diversity represented. Generally, naive subsets (rather than memory subsets) showed larger estimated richness.

CD45RO-negative cells were positively selected for CCR7, leaving out terminally differentiated effector memory CD45RA+ cells. Profiling relied on immunoSEQ multiplex PCR, and the TCRdb table lists in-frame clones only, not all of them. The table lists 760,000 or so clones, 95% to 97% of them singletons. This clone was observed once. Its target is not known. The TCR was taken from a man aged 25-45 years in good health. The chain joins TRBV27 to TRBJ2-4, with TRBD2 matching 8 bases. The sequencing input was naive CD8+ T cells sorted from blood. CDR3 residues: CASSYPVHLAGSGRDIQYF. Here the CDR3 DNA reads TGTGCCAGCAGTTATCCAGTTCACTTAGCGGGAAGTGGGCGGGACATTCAGTACTTC.